Each of the 2 T cell receptor beta chains below was sequenced from the same sample in a study of T-cell memory formation after mild COVID-19. One entry per CDR3 protein, called by TCRdb with MiXCR from the 5' RACE reads. In the table there are about 340,000 distinct CDR3 sequences, 10% to 15% of which are singletons. Sequencing was carried out using PBMCs or a T cell subset sorted from them (not recorded which). Every receptor here comes from a man younger than 35 who had mild COVID-19 (a few samples of this study predate the infection). Cell type and time point are not known.

The chain links TRBV9 to TRBJ1-2, with D perhaps TRBD1 (6 bases). The germline V gene has CDR1 SGDLS and CDR2 YYNGEE. V was trimmed by 4 bases and J by 5 bases, leaving 15 bases between them. CDR3 length: 14 amino acids. This chain's CDR3 is CASSLRGGGYGYTF. The DNA for the CDR3 is TGTGCCAGCAGCCTCCGGGGGGGCGGGTATGGCTACACCTTC.

This clonotype was picked up a small number of times. The chain has TRBV7-8 and TRBJ1-2, with 7 bases matching TRBD1. Germline V gene data show CDR1 as SGHVS and CDR2 as FQNEAQ. This CDR3 has 15 residues. The J segment lost 4 bases and the V segment lost 5 bases, leaving 10 bases of the junction unmatched. This chain's CDR3 is CASSLEGASGYGYTF. In DNA, the CDR3 is TGTGCCAGCAGCCTGGAGGGGGCGTCAGGCTATGGCTACACCTTC. Based on the CDR3 plus reference TRBV7-8 and TRBJ1-2, the full variable domain is GAGVSQSPRYKVAKRGQDVALRCDPISGHVSLFWYQQALGQGPEFLTYFQNEAQLDKSGLPSDRFFAERPEGSVSTLKIQRTQQEDSAVYLCASSLEGASGYGYTFGSGTRLTVV.